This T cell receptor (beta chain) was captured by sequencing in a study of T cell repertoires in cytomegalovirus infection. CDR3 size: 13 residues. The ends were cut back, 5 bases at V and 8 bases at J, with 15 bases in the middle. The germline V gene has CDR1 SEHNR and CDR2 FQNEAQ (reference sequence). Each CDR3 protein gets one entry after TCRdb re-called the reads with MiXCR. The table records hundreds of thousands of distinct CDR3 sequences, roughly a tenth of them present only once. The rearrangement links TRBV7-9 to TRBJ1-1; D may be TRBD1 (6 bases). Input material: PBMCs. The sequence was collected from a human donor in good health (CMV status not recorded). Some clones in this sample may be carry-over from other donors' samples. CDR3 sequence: CASSVDSLREAFF. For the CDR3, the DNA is TGTGCCAGCAGCGTGGACAGCCTGAGGGAAGCTTTCTTT.